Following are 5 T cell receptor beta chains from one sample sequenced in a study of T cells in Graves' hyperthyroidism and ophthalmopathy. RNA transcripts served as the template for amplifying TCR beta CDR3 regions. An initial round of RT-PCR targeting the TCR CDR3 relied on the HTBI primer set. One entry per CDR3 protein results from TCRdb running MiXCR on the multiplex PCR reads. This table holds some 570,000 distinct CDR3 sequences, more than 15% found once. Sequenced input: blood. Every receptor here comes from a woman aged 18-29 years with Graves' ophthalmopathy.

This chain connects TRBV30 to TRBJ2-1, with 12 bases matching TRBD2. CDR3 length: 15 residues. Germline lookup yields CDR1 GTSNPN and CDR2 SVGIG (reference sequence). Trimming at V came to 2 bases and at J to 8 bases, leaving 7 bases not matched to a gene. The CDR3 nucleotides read TGTGCCTGGAGTTTGAGACTAGCGGGAGTACATGAGCAGTTCTTC. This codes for CAWSLRLAGVHEQFF. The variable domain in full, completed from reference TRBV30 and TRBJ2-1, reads SQTIHQWPATLVQPVGSPLSLECTVEGTSNPNLYWYRQAAGRGLQLLFYSVGIGQISSEVPQNLSASRPQDRQFILSSKKLLLSDSGFYLCAWSLRLAGVHEQFFGPGTRLTVL.

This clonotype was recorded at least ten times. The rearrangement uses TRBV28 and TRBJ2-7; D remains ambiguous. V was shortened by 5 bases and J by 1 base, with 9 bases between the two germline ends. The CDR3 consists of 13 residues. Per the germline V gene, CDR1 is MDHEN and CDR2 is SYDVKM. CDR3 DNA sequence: TGTGCCAGCAGTCCAGGACCATCCTACGAGCAGTACTTC. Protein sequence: CASSPGPSYEQYF.

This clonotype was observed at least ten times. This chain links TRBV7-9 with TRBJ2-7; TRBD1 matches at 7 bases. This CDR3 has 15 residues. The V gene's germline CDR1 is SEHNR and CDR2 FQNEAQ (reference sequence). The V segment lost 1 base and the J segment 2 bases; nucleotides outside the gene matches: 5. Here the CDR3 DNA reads TGTGCCAGCAGCTTAGAACAGGGGATTGCCTACGAGCAGTACTTC. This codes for CASSLEQGIAYEQYF.

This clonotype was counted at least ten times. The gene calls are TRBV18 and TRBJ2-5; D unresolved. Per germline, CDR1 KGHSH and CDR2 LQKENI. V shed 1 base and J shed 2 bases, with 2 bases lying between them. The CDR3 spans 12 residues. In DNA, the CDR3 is TGTGCCAGCTCACCACGACAAGAGACCCAGTACTTC. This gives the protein CASSPRQETQYF.

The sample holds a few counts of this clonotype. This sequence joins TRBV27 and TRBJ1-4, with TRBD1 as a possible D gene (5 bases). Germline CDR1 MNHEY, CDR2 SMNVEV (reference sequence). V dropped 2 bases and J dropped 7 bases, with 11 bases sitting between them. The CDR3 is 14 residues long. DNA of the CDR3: TGTGCCAGCAGTTTAGGGGCAAGGGGTGAAAAACTGTTTTTT. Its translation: CASSLGARGEKLFF.